This T cell receptor (beta chain) comes out of a study of human T cells and chemical hapten exposure (dated by TCRdb to the early 2020s). Background on the whole study: Libraries were pooled for sequencing, and variation in per-sample TCR yields was attributed mainly to small differences in library volumes within the pool. The study tracked peripheral blood TCR repertoire changes in vivo during primary and secondary sensitization to the hapten diphenylcyclopropenone (DPC) in alopecia patients. Both TCR alpha and TCR beta chains were sequenced from each blood RNA sample.

The germline V gene yields SGHRS for CDR1 and YFSETQ for CDR2. Trimming at the junction amounts to 0 bases on V and 3 bases on J, and the germline ends lie 11 bases apart. The cysteine opens and the phenylalanine closes a CDR3 of 15 amino acids. CDR3 DNA is the only sequence kept; it has 45 bases, read in frame from the first base. The label giving this sample's time point can be read as: healthy volunteer bleed at 2 weeks. Total RNA was isolated from unfractionated whole blood collected in Tempus Blood RNA tubes. About 5 healthy volunteers served as TCR sequencing controls and were bled at day 0, 2 weeks and 6 weeks. This clonotype was seen repeatedly, ten times or more. The antigen it binds to is not known. Base qualities were left out, and no much larger clone turns up one base away. What the work shows at the level of the full study, not this receptor alone: Repeated subsampling changed both the strength of the expansion versus patch-test correlation and the threshold at which the correlation became significant. DPC sensitization did not change the number of TCRs with a frequency above 1 in 1000, and there was no evidence of changes in global repertoire structure.

Library prep was done by RACE. The instrument given in TCRdb is NextSeq 500. During library preparation, unique molecular identifiers were attached to individual cDNA molecules so that TCRs could be counted in a quantitative, reproducible way. Under the source paper's analysis protocol: The median number of TCRs per sample was roughly 100,000, ranging from roughly 23,224 to 700,000. The Decombinator software suite was used to annotate V, J and CDR3 in the TCR reads. Every sample was subsampled to the same number of TCRs (28,000) for the PS versus PT1 abundance plots. Expanded TCRs were defined as absent before sensitization and observed at least eight times at the 2-week time point. TCRdb applied fastp at Q25 and MiXCR to the public reads, then kept only in-frame beta chains. Rows with a matching CDR3 protein are joined into one entry that keeps the most common DNA and genes. TCRdb, not the original authors, processed these V and J calls. The sample table records about 46,000 distinct CDR3 sequences; around 4.1% of these occur just once. Around 1.6% of the sample is held by the ten biggest clonotypes.

The chain is assembled from TRBV5-1 and TRBJ2-3; tentative D gene TRBD2, with 7 bases matching. The sequencing input was whole blood. This TCR came from a female donor in good health. Some clones in this sample may be carry-over from other donors' samples. The encoded CDR3 is CASSLDGGATDTQYF. The DNA sequence reads TGCGCCAGCAGCTTGGATGGGGGGGCAACAGATACGCAGTATTTT.